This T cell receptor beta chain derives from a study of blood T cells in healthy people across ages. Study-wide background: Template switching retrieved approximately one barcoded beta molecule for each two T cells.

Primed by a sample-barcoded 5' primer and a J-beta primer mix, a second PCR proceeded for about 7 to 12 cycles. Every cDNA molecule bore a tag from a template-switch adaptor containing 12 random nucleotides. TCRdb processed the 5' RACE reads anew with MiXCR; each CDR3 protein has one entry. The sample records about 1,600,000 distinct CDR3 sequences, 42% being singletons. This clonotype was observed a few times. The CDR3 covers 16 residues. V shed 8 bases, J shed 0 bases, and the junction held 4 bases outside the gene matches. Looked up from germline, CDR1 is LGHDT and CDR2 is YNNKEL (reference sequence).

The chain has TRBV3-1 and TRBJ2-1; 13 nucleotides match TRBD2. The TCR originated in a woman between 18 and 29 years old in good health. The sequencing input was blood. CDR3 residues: CASGTSGTDSYNEQFF. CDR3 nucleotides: TGTGCCAGCGGGACTAGCGGGACCGACTCCTACAATGAGCAGTTCTTC.